The TCR beta chain described here comes from a study of blood T cell repertoires in COVID-19. Generated by immunoSEQ multiplex PCR, the TCRdb table keeps only in-frame clones and is missing some. Seen here are some 140,000 clones, around 86% observed once, and the top ten hold about a sixth. The CDR3 has 19 residues. Germline lookup yields CDR1 SEHNR and CDR2 FQNEAQ (reference sequence). V was pared by 4 bases and J by 0 bases, with 12 bases of the junction left unmatched. The TCR originated in a woman in her forties or fifties who had recovered from COVID-19. The sample taken for sequencing was peripheral blood. V gene TRBV7-9 combines with J gene TRBJ2-1; 10 positions agree with TRBD1. CDR3 sequence reads: CASSSPGQGIRSSYNEQFF. CDR3 coding DNA: TGTGCCAGCAGCTCACCGGGACAGGGGATCAGGAGCTCCTACAATGAGCAGTTCTTC. The variable domain in full, with the rest retrieved from reference TRBV7-9 and TRBJ2-1, is DTGVSQNPRHKITKRGQNVTFRCDPISEHNRLYWYRQTLGQGPEFLTYFQNEAQLEKSRLLSDRFSAERPKGSFSTLEIQRTEQGDSAMYLCASSSPGQGIRSSYNEQFFGPGTRLTVL.